This TCR beta chain was identified in a study of T cell responses to AZD1222 COVID-19 vaccine. Whole-study results and caveats: Two doses of AZD1222 preceded a rise in Spike-specific TCR breadth and depth. Unmutated variant regions are reportedly the target of nearly half of TCRs that are spike-specific. Dominant at 160-218 and 743-854, vaccine-associated CD4 TCRs also spanned spike. Donors, mostly white British, included more females; clonal diversity was possibly underestimated.

Profiled with immunoSEQ multiplex PCR; TCRdb holds only in-frame clones, not every one. This repertoire shows around 220,000 clones, roughly 94% found once; its top ten account for 1.7%. The V gene end was trimmed by 4 bases and the J gene end by 1 base; junction bases not matched to a gene: 2. The CDR3 totals 14 residues. Germline V gene lookup returns CDR1 SGHAT and CDR2 FQNNGV. A remark on this clone: Its matching antigen is unknown.

The genes are TRBV11-2 and TRBJ1-2, with 8 bases matching TRBD1. This specimen was peripheral blood, taken 28 days after the second dose of the MenACWY control vaccine. This TCR was sampled from an adult who received the MenACWY meningococcal vaccine as a control. CDR3 coding DNA: TGTGCCAGCAGCTCAGGGGGCGTTAACTATGGCTACACCTTC. It encodes CASSSGGVNYGYTF.